Each of the 19 T cell receptor beta chains below was sequenced from the same sample in a study of cytomegalovirus exposure and HLA in healthy donors. With 60 Vbeta and 13 Jbeta primers, the PCR was carried out. Method: immunoSEQ multiplex PCR; TCRdb's copy keeps in-frame clones and lacks some. The sample includes about 200,000 clones, 70% to 80% of them seen just once. The material sequenced was PBMCs. These receptors were obtained from a woman aged 30 to 39 in good health and CMV-seronegative.

The V call is TRBV7-3, the J call TRBJ2-1, with 9 bases that match TRBD2. Looked up from germline, CDR1 is SGHTA and CDR2 is FQGTGA. This CDR3 comprises 15 residues. With 3 bases clipped from V and 7 bases from J, the junction kept 7 bases outside the gene matches. Here the CDR3 DNA reads TGTGCCAGCAGCTTTGGCGGGGGGGCCGGAAATGAGCAGTTCTTC. Its translation is CASSFGGGAGNEQFF.

The chain recombines TRBV5-6 with TRBJ1-5; D not certain. CDR1 and CDR2 from the germline V gene are SGHDT and YYEEEE. Trimming took 0 bases from V and 6 from J, leaving 7 bases between them. The CDR3 extends over 13 amino acids. The CDR3 protein is CASSLGSGQPQHF. The CDR3 DNA reads TGTGCCAGCAGCTTGGGTTCGGGTCAGCCCCAGCATTTT.

This chain uses TRBV2 with TRBJ1-3; 7 bases map to TRBD1. This CDR3 spans 13 amino acids. CDR1 is SNHLY, CDR2 FYNNEI, per germline. J was trimmed by 4 bases and V by 8 bases; bases with no gene match: 5. CDR3 sequence (DNA): TGTGCCAGCGGTGTGGACAGGGGAAACACCATATATTTT. This gives the protein CASGVDRGNTIYF.

This sequence joins TRBV30 and TRBJ1-3; D is perhaps TRBD1 (5 bases). The germline V gene encodes CDR1 GTSNPN and CDR2 SVGIG (reference sequence). The V and J ends lost 5 bases and 0 bases respectively, with 17 bases between them. This CDR3 spans 16 amino acids. CDR3 residues: CAWGAGQLLSGNTIYF. Here the CDR3 DNA reads TGTGCCTGGGGGGCCGGTCAGCTCCTCTCTGGAAACACCATATATTTT.

This clone showed up just a few times. This chain links TRBV7-2 with TRBJ1-3; 11 nucleotides align to TRBD1. Germline V gives CDR1 SGHTA, CDR2 FQGNSA. With 6 bases clipped from V and 2 bases from J, the junction kept 12 bases outside the gene matches. The CDR3 consists of 18 residues. CDR3 in amino acids: CASSYADRGLPPGNTIYF. For the CDR3, the DNA is TGTGCCAGCAGTTACGCGGACAGGGGGCTTCCCCCTGGAAACACCATATATTTT.

V gene TRBV5-1 combines with J gene TRBJ2-5, with 11 nucleotides matching TRBD2. Germline V lookup: CDR1 SGHRS, CDR2 YFSETQ. V lost 3 bases to trimming and J lost 5 bases; unmatched junction nucleotides: 3. CDR3 length: 14 residues. Here the CDR3 DNA reads TGCGCCAGCAGCTCGGTAGCGGGGGGGGAGACCCAGTACTTC. Its protein product is CASSSVAGGETQYF.

The rearrangement links TRBV2 to TRBJ2-5, with D possibly being TRBD2 (6 bases). Germline V gene sequence: CDR1 SNHLY, CDR2 FYNNEI. This CDR3 is 15 amino acids long. Trimming took off 9 bases at V and 3 bases at J, with 20 bases between the two ends. The CDR3 sequence is CARSPGEAVKETQYF. Here the CDR3 DNA reads TGTGCCAGATCACCGGGGGAAGCGGTCAAAGAGACCCAGTACTTC.

The CDR3 sequence: CASSVVAGGANVLTF. In DNA form, the CDR3 reads TGTGCCAGCAGCGTAGTGGCGGGTGGGGCCAACGTCCTGACTTTC. V usage is TRBV9 and J usage is TRBJ2-6, with D perhaps matching TRBD2 (5 bases). The CDR3 spans 15 residues. The ends were cut back, 0 bases at V and 3 bases at J, with 7 bases in the middle. Germline V gives CDR1 SGDLS, CDR2 YYNGEE. The full variable domain, with the rest looked up from reference TRBV9 and TRBJ2-6, is DSGVTQTPKHLITATGQRVTLRCSPRSGDLSVYWYQQSLDQGLQFLIQYYNGEERAKGNILERFSAQQFPDLHSELNLSSLELGDSALYFCASSVVAGGANVLTFGAGSRLTVL.

For the CDR3, the DNA is TGTGCCAGCAGCTTTGGGCGGGTCGGCGGGCAGTTCTTC. Translating it yields CASSFGRVGGQFF. This chain connects TRBV7-9 to TRBJ2-1, with D perhaps TRBD2 (5 bases). Germline V gene lookup returns CDR1 SEHNR and CDR2 FQNEAQ (reference sequence). V dropped 3 bases and J dropped 12 bases, with 15 bases sitting between them. The CDR3 totals 13 residues. Looking up the rest from reference TRBV7-9 and TRBJ2-1 gives the full variable domain: DTGVSQNPRHKITKRGQNVTFRCDPISEHNRLYWYRQTLGQGPEFLTYFQNEAQLEKSRLLSDRFSAERPKGSFSTLEIQRTEQGDSAMYLCASSFGRVGGQFFGPGTRLTVL.

This chain links TRBV28 with TRBJ2-1; D may be TRBD2 (6 bases). The CDR3 is 16 residues long. Between the trimmed V and J ends, which lost 2 bases and 2 bases, there was a span of 13 bases. Germline CDR1 is MDHEN and CDR2 is SYDVKM. The CDR3 nucleotides read TGTGCCAGCAGTTTAATTGGTGCTAGCGCCTACAATGAGCAGTTCTTC. Translated, it gives CASSLIGASAYNEQFF.

The rearrangement uses TRBV9 and TRBJ1-2; D is possibly TRBD1 (5 bases). Germline CDR1 is SGDLS and CDR2 is YYNGEE. The CDR3 sequence is 13 residues long. Between the trimmed V and J ends, which lost 1 base and 8 bases, there was a span of 12 bases. DNA for the CDR3: TGTGCCAGCAGCGTAACAGGATATCTAGGCTACACCTTC. It specifies CASSVTGYLGYTF.

The V gene is TRBV5-6, the J gene TRBJ1-1; D gene unclear. Germline values: CDR1 SGHDT, CDR2 YYEEEE. V lost 2 bases and J 5 bases, leaving 10 bases between the germline ends. The CDR3 extends over 13 amino acids. The CDR3 here is CASSFSGMTEAFF. DNA for the CDR3: TGTGCCAGCAGCTTTTCGGGGATGACTGAAGCTTTCTTT.

This clone was picked up a small number of times. V gene TRBV6-6 combines with J gene TRBJ2-1; 10 nucleotides align to TRBD2. The CDR3 sequence is 16 residues long. V dropped 5 bases and J dropped 0; count of bases not matched to a gene: 4. CDR1 is MNHNY, CDR2 SVGAGI, per germline (reference sequence). In DNA, the CDR3 is TGTGCCAGCAGTCCACTAGCGGGACCCTCCTACAATGAGCAGTTCTTC. Protein product: CASSPLAGPSYNEQFF.

The V gene is TRBV11-3, the J gene TRBJ2-2, with D possibly matching TRBD1 (6 bases). V was clipped by 5 bases and J by 1 base, with 14 bases between them. The CDR3 has 16 residues. The V gene's germline CDR1 is SGHNT and CDR2 YENEEA. In nucleotides, the CDR3 is TGTGCCAGCAGCAAGGACAGCTCTATGAACACCGGGGAGCTGTTTTTT. Its translation is CASSKDSSMNTGELFF.

The rearrangement uses TRBV6-5 and TRBJ1-3; D call uncertain. Trimming shortened V by 4 bases and J by 4 bases, and 17 bases separated the two germline ends. Germline CDR1 and CDR2: MNHEY and SVGAGI. The CDR3 runs to 16 residues. DNA for the CDR3: TGTGCCAGCAGTTCGTTCCCCGAACTCTCAGGAAACACCATATATTTT. Its translation: CASSSFPELSGNTIYF.

The chain has TRBV9 and TRBJ1-1; 7 bases match TRBD1. Germline lookup yields CDR1 SGDLS and CDR2 YYNGEE. V shed 1 base and J 0 bases; nucleotides not matched to a gene: 15. This CDR3 has 19 residues. The CDR3 nucleotides read TGTGCCAGCAGCGTACTAGGGGAGACAGGGAGGCCCATGAACACTGAAGCTTTCTTT. It is translated as CASSVLGETGRPMNTEAFF.

V gene TRBV9 combines with J gene TRBJ2-1; 11 bases are a match to TRBD1. Germline lookup yields CDR1 SGDLS and CDR2 YYNGEE. This CDR3 is 15 amino acids long. J gave up 7 bases and V 3 bases, and 6 bases lay outside the gene matches. This CDR3 reads CASSAGTGGWNEQFF. The DNA of the CDR3 is TGTGCCAGCAGCGCCGGGACAGGGGGATGGAATGAGCAGTTCTTC.

V gene TRBV5-1 combines with J gene TRBJ1-1, with 7 bases aligning to TRBD1. CDR3 length: 14 amino acids. Unmatched junction bases numbered 2, after V lost 2 bases and J lost 1 base. Germline-derived CDR1 and CDR2 are SGHRS and YFSETQ. This CDR3 is CASSFNRGNTEAFF. Written as DNA, the CDR3 is TGCGCCAGCAGCTTTAACAGGGGGAACACTGAAGCTTTCTTT.

The chain employs TRBV9 and TRBJ2-3, with 10 nucleotides matching TRBD2. Per the germline V gene, CDR1 is SGDLS and CDR2 is YYNGEE. CDR3 length equals 16 residues. V gave up 3 bases and J gave up 8 bases; unmatched junction bases: 12. The CDR3 loop reads CASSGIRAGGPATQYF. In DNA, the CDR3 is TGTGCCAGCAGCGGAATCCGAGCGGGGGGGCCCGCTACGCAGTATTTT.